This T cell receptor beta chain was profiled in a study of blood T cell repertoires in COVID-19. TCRdb keeps only in-frame clones here, not all; method: immunoSEQ multiplex PCR. The data hold tens of thousands of clones, with 75% to 90% observed a single time. This CDR3 region has 15 residues. Trimming stripped 5 bases from V and 4 bases from J, with 17 bases between. The germline V gene has CDR1 MNHNY and CDR2 SVGAGI (reference sequence). The J gene is TRBJ1-2, the V gene TRBV6-6; D is possibly TRBD1 (5 bases). This receptor was identified in a man between 65 and 79 years old with acute or convalescent COVID-19. Source material: peripheral blood. The CDR3 region is CASSRSDTTIYGYTF. As DNA, the CDR3 is TGTGCCAGCAGTCGCTCGGACACCACGATCTATGGCTACACCTTC.